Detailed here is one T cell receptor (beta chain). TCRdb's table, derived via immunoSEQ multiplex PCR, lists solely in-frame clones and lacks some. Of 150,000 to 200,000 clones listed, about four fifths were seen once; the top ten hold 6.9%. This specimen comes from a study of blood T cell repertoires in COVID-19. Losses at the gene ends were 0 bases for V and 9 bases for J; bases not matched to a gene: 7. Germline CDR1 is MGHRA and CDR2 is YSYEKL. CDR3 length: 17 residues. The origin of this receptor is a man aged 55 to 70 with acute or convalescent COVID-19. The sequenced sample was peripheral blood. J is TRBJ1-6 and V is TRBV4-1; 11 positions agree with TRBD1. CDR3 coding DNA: TGCGCCAGCAGCCAAGAAGGCGGGACAGGGGGGGGTTCACCCCTCCACTTT. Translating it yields CASSQEGGTGGGSPLHF.